The 32 T cell receptor beta chains below all came from one sample that was sequenced in a study of identical twins. TCRdb reanalysed the 5' RACE reads using MiXCR and keeps one entry per CDR3 protein. The sample contains about 890,000 distinct CDR3 sequences, over 9% of which appear only once. The same sample was also used in a study of yellow fever vaccine responses in identical twins.

Sequencing used PBMCs. These receptors were collected from a woman under 30 in good health.

This clonotype was observed a handful of times. The chain couples TRBV4-1 to TRBJ2-1; D ambiguous. Trimming pared 2 bases from V and 4 bases from J, leaving 12 bases between. There are 15 residues in the CDR3. CDR1 MGHRA and CDR2 YSYEKL come from the germline V gene. The CDR3 DNA is TGCGCCAGCAGCCAATCACTTACCCCATACAATGAGCAGTTCTTC. Its translation is CASSQSLTPYNEQFF.

V and J are TRBV27 and TRBJ2-7; no reliable D call. CDR3 length equals 14 residues. The ends were cut back, 1 base at V and 6 bases at J, with 13 bases in the middle. From germline, CDR1 is MNHEY and CDR2 SMNVEV (reference sequence). The CDR3 loop reads CASSLYKGLGEQYF. CDR3 bases: TGTGCCAGCAGTTTATACAAGGGCCTGGGCGAGCAGTACTTC.

The chain joins TRBV3-1 to TRBJ2-3, with 7 bases aligning to TRBD2. This CDR3 comprises 15 residues. Germline V gene data show CDR1 as LGHDT and CDR2 as YNNKEL (reference sequence). V was clipped by 0 bases and J by 5 bases; unmatched bases: 5. The DNA for the CDR3 is TGTGCCAGCAGCCAAGAGACTAGCTTAATAGATACGCAGTATTTT. It encodes CASSQETSLIDTQYF.

The chain employs TRBV11-2 and TRBJ2-1, with D possibly matching TRBD1 (7 bases). V was clipped by 6 bases and J by 0 bases, with 15 bases between them. The V gene's germline CDR1 is SGHAT and CDR2 FQNNGV. The CDR3 totals 16 residues. The CDR3 region is CASSLQGGSSYNEQFF. The CDR3, as DNA: TGTGCCAGCAGTCTCCAGGGGGGAAGCTCCTACAATGAGCAGTTCTTC.

This clonotype was found once. The V and J genes are TRBV11-2 and TRBJ2-3; 11 positions match TRBD2. The CDR3 is 17 amino acids. J gave up 1 base and V 5 bases, and 8 bases lay outside the gene matches. Germline V CDR1 and CDR2: SGHAT, FQNNGV. CDR3 sequence reads: CASSPNLLAGGTDTQYF. In DNA, the CDR3 is TGTGCCAGCAGCCCAAACCTACTAGCGGGGGGCACAGATACGCAGTATTTT.

This chain connects TRBV29-1 to TRBJ2-5; no clear D gene. Germline lookup yields CDR1 SQVTM and CDR2 ANQGSEA. The CDR3 has 13 residues. V lost 4 bases, J lost 0 bases, and 9 bases lay in between. The CDR3 coding sequence is TGCAGCGTTGCGAGGCAGTACCAAGAGACCCAGTACTTC. It translates to CSVARQYQETQYF.

This clonotype was seen more than once but under ten times. The chain carries TRBV7-8 and TRBJ2-5; TRBD1 agrees at 9 bases. The V and J ends lost 5 bases and 3 bases, in that order; junction bases with no gene match: 13. This CDR3 comprises 17 residues. CDR1 is SGHVS and CDR2 is FQNEAQ in the germline V gene. The CDR3 DNA reads TGTGCCAGCAGCGCCCCGCTAGGGGGACAGGGTAAAGAGACCCAGTACTTC. Amino acid sequence: CASSAPLGGQGKETQYF. Supplemented by reference TRBV7-8 and TRBJ2-5, the full variable domain reads GAGVSQSPRYKVAKRGQDVALRCDPISGHVSLFWYQQALGQGPEFLTYFQNEAQLDKSGLPSDRFFAERPEGSVSTLKIQRTQQEDSAVYLCASSAPLGGQGKETQYFGPGTRLLVL.

This clonotype was counted a few times. The V gene is TRBV18, the J gene TRBJ2-5, with unresolved D. CDR1 KGHSH and CDR2 LQKENI come from the germline V gene. The CDR3 has 14 residues. V was trimmed by 4 bases and J by 4 bases, leaving 13 bases between them. For the CDR3, the DNA is TGTGCCAGCTCACTCTCCCGAGCCCTAGAGACCCAGTACTTC. Its protein is CASSLSRALETQYF.

Only a few counts were recorded for this clonotype. The rearrangement links TRBV2 to TRBJ2-7, with no clear D. Deletions cut 1 base from V and 0 bases from J, with 4 bases between. Germline-derived CDR1 and CDR2 are SNHLY and FYNNEI. CDR3 length: 13 amino acids. The DNA of the CDR3 is TGTGCCAGCAGTGAAGAGGTCTCCTACGAGCAGTACGTC. Residues: CASSEEVSYEQYV.

The chain has TRBV10-3 and TRBJ2-6; D gene ambiguous. Trimming shortened V by 4 bases and J by 1 base, and 5 bases separated the two germline ends. Germline loops: CDR1 ENHRY, CDR2 SYGVKD. The CDR3 spans 14 residues. DNA of the CDR3: TGTGCCATCAGTGGGCAATCTGGGGCCAACGTCCTGACTTTC. It encodes CAISGQSGANVLTF.

Only a few counts were recorded for this clonotype. V gene TRBV7-2 combines with J gene TRBJ1-2, with TRBD1 as a possible D gene (5 bases). With 4 bases removed from V and 7 bases from J, the gap between germline ends came to 16 bases. CDR3 size: 14 residues. CDR1 is SGHTA and CDR2 is FQGNSA in the germline V gene. CDR3 amino acids: CASSSTVPRVGYTF. The CDR3 nucleotides read TGTGCCAGCAGCTCGACCGTTCCCAGGGTTGGCTACACCTTC.

The chain employs TRBV7-8 and TRBJ2-7; tentative D call: TRBD1 (5 bases). CDR1 SGHVS and CDR2 FQNEAQ come from the germline V gene. With 5 bases removed from V and 2 bases from J, the gap between germline ends came to 13 bases. The CDR3 totals 14 residues. CDR3 coding DNA: TGTGCCAGCAGCGACAGTAGGGTGACCTACGAGCAGTACTTC. This sequence encodes CASSDSRVTYEQYF.

This clonotype was counted only a few times. This chain uses TRBV12-3 or TRBV12-4 with TRBJ1-1, with TRBD1 identical over 11 bases. The CDR3 has 15 residues. The V and J ends lost 5 bases and 5 bases, in that order; junction bases with no gene match: 7. This CDR3 is CASSGWTGGGTEAFF. CDR3 in DNA: TGTGCCAGCAGTGGATGGACAGGGGGCGGAACTGAAGCTTTCTTT.

The CDR3 region has the DNA TGTGCCAGCACCCCCGGACTAGCGGGGGGAAGCGAGCAGTACGTC. Translation gives CASTPGLAGGSEQYV. This rearrangement joins TRBV11-2 to TRBJ2-7; 14 nucleotides line up with TRBD2. The CDR3 consists of 15 residues. V trimming: 7 bases; J trimming: 6 bases; junction bases outside the gene matches: 8. Looked up from germline, CDR1 is SGHAT and CDR2 is FQNNGV.

This clonotype was found a few times. The CDR3 region is CASSQREARNIQYF. DNA of the CDR3: TGTGCCAGCAGCCAACGAGAGGCGCGCAACATTCAGTACTTC. The chain uses TRBV3-1 and TRBJ2-4, with D uncertain. Trimming removed 2 bases from V and 7 bases from J, with 12 bases in between. This CDR3 comprises 14 residues. The germline gives CDR1 LGHDT, CDR2 YNNKEL (reference sequence).

DNA for the CDR3: TGCGTTTGCACATCGTACCAAGAGACCCAGTACTTC. Amino acids: CVCTSYQETQYF. The chain employs TRBV20-1 and TRBJ2-5; D gene uncertain. CDR3 length: 12 residues. The germline V gene encodes CDR1 DFQATT and CDR2 SNEGSKA (reference sequence).

This sequence joins TRBV20-1 and TRBJ1-6; 8 nucleotides line up with TRBD1. The CDR3 is 14 amino acids. In germline, CDR1 is DFQATT, CDR2 SNEGSKA (reference sequence). Unmatched junction bases numbered 6, after V lost 6 bases and J lost 5 bases. In DNA form, the CDR3 reads TGCAGTGCCGCCGGGACAGGAAATAATTCACCCCTCCACTTT. Translation gives CSAAGTGNNSPLHF.

This clonotype has only a few counts. The J gene is TRBJ2-5, the V gene TRBV12-3 or TRBV12-4, with 7 nucleotides matching TRBD1. V trimming: 5 bases; J trimming: 5 bases; junction bases outside the gene matches: 17. This CDR3 has 17 amino acids. This chain's CDR3 is CASSRPGMGQSRETQYF. CDR3 coding DNA: TGTGCCAGCAGTCGGCCGGGGATGGGACAGTCCCGGGAGACCCAGTACTTC.

The rearrangement uses TRBV12-3 or TRBV12-4 and TRBJ2-2; D call uncertain. Trimming cost V 6 bases and J 1 base, with 15 bases left between them. The CDR3 is 16 amino acids. The CDR3 coding sequence is TGTGCCAGCAGCTATACCGGGCATGGGAACACCGGGGAGCTGTTTTTT. It encodes CASSYTGHGNTGELFF.

The chain links TRBV28 to TRBJ2-4; D call uncertain. Trimming left V 5 bases short and J 0 bases short, with 11 bases between. The germline V gene encodes CDR1 MDHEN and CDR2 SYDVKM. This CDR3 is 15 amino acids long. In DNA form, the CDR3 reads TGTGCCAGCAGTCCAATGACGGGAGCCAAAAACATTCAGTACTTC. Its translation: CASSPMTGAKNIQYF.

This clonotype has just a few counts. The chain uses TRBV29-1 and TRBJ2-5, with 10 bases that match TRBD2. V gave up 3 bases and J gave up 5 bases; unmatched junction bases: 9. Germline-derived CDR1 and CDR2 are SQVTM and ANQGSEA. The length of the CDR3 is 15 residues. CDR3 sequence (DNA): TGCAGCGTTGATGGGCTAGCGGGAGACGCGGAGACCCAGTACTTC. Residues: CSVDGLAGDAETQYF.

CDR3 DNA: TGTGCCAGCAGTGAGATTTGGCAAAGTTCCCTCTACGAGCAGTACGTC. Translating it yields CASSEIWQSSLYEQYV. The rearrangement uses TRBV6-4 and TRBJ2-7; D is uncertain. In germline, CDR1 is MRHNA, CDR2 SNTAGT. Trimming shortened V by 3 bases and J by 3 bases, and 18 bases separated the two germline ends. The CDR3 runs 16 residues.

This clonotype was observed a few times. The chain carries TRBV10-3 and TRBJ2-1; TRBD2 aligns across 10 bases. The ends lost 6 bases at V and 9 bases at J; junction bases unmatched: 2. CDR3 size: 12 residues. Germline CDR1 reads ENHRY; CDR2 reads SYGVKD. The CDR3 nucleotides read TGTGCCATCAGAACTAGCGGGGTTGAGCAGTTCTTC. Residues: CAIRTSGVEQFF.

This clonotype was seen many times. The chain couples TRBV5-6 to TRBJ1-2, with D unclear. V dropped 1 base and J dropped 7 bases, with 8 bases sitting between them. The CDR3 is 12 residues long. Germline CDR1 SGHDT, CDR2 YYEEEE. DNA for the CDR3: TGTGCCAGCAGCTTGCCTACTGGTGGCTACACCTTC. Protein product: CASSLPTGGYTF.

V gene TRBV6-2 or TRBV6-3 combines with J gene TRBJ2-7; the D call may be TRBD1 or TRBD2 (5 bases each). Germline V CDR1 and CDR2: MNHEY, SVGEGT. V lost 0 bases, J lost 3 bases, and 9 bases lay in between. The CDR3 totals 14 residues. CDR3 residues: CASSYSGPFYEQYF. CDR3 bases: TGTGCCAGCAGTTACTCGGGACCTTTCTACGAGCAGTACTTC.

This clonotype was seen a few times. The CDR3 DNA reads as TGTGCCAGCAGGCCCGACAGGGATCAGCCCCAGCATTTT. Translated: CASRPDRDQPQHF. This chain connects TRBV12-3 or TRBV12-4 to TRBJ1-5, with TRBD1 identical over 7 bases. The CDR3 length is 13 residues. After removal of 6 bases from V and 5 bases from J, the junction contained 4 bases not matched to a gene.

J is TRBJ2-7 and V is TRBV6-1; D may be TRBD1 or TRBD2 (6 bases each). Germline CDR1 and CDR2: MNHNS and SASEGT. The CDR3 is 15 amino acids. V was pared by 4 bases and J by 3 bases, with 16 bases between. CDR3: CASSAVSGGLYEQYV. The CDR3 DNA follows: TGTGCCAGCAGTGCGGTATCTGGGGGGCTCTACGAGCAGTACGTC.

This clonotype was seen at least ten times. The J gene is TRBJ2-3, the V gene TRBV6-1; 12 nucleotides match TRBD2. There are 15 residues in the CDR3. Germline loops: CDR1 MNHNS, CDR2 SASEGT. Losses at the gene ends were 6 bases for V and 4 bases for J; bases not matched to a gene: 5. CDR3 residues: CASSLTSGGADTQYF. The CDR3 coding sequence is TGTGCCAGCAGCTTGACTAGCGGGGGCGCAGATACGCAGTATTTT.

The genes are TRBV4-2 and TRBJ2-7; D not certain. Trimming stripped 1 base from V and 0 bases from J, with 7 bases between. This CDR3 region has 14 residues. Germline CDR1 and CDR2: LGHNA and YNFKEQ. The CDR3 reads CASSQGVNSYEQYF. Written as DNA, the CDR3 is TGTGCCAGCAGCCAAGGGGTCAACTCCTACGAGCAGTACTTC.

The genes are TRBV19 and TRBJ1-4, with D tentatively TRBD1 (5 bases). The V end lost 5 bases, the J end lost 2 bases, and 9 bases lay between the germline ends. There are 14 residues in the CDR3. Germline V lookup: CDR1 LNHDA, CDR2 SQIVND (reference sequence). In DNA form, the CDR3 reads TGTGCCAGTAGTGGCCAGGGCACTAATGAAAAACTGTTTTTT. Protein: CASSGQGTNEKLFF.

The V call is TRBV27, the J call TRBJ2-1; D perhaps matches TRBD2 (5 bases). Germline V lookup: CDR1 MNHEY, CDR2 SMNVEV (reference sequence). The CDR3 is made up of 20 amino acids. V was pared by 6 bases and J by 0 bases, with 27 bases between. The chain's CDR3 is CASSRYSLSTAESSYNEQFF. Here the CDR3 DNA reads TGTGCCAGCAGCCGTTATAGCCTGAGCACAGCGGAAAGCTCCTACAATGAGCAGTTCTTC.

In this sample, this clonotype turned up a few times. The chain couples TRBV25-1 to TRBJ2-1; D is uncertain. CDR1 is MGHDK and CDR2 is SYGVNS in the germline V gene. The CDR3 has 15 residues. Deletions cut 5 bases from V and 0 bases from J, with 11 bases between. The CDR3 region has the DNA TGTGCCAGCAGTCAACACCTTCGCTCCTACAATGAGCAGTTCTTC. Translating gives CASSQHLRSYNEQFF. Drawing the rest from reference TRBV25-1 and TRBJ2-1, the complete variable domain is EADIYQTPRYLVIGTGKKITLECSQTMGHDKMYWYQQDPGMELHLIHYSYGVNSTEKGDLSSESTVSRIRTEHFPLTLESARPSHTSQYLCASSQHLRSYNEQFFGPGTRLTVL.